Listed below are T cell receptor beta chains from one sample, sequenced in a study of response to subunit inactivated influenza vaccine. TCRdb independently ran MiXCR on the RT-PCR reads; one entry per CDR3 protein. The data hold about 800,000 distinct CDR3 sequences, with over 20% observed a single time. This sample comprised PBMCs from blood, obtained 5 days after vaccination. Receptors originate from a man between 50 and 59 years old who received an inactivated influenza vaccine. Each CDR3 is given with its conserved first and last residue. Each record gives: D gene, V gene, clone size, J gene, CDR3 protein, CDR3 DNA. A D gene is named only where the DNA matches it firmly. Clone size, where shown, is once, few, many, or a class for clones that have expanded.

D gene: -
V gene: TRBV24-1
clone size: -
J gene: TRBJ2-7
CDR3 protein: CATSDPHGRGGYEQYF
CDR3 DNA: TGTGCCACCAGTGACCCCCACGGCAGGGGTGGATACGAGCAGTACTTC

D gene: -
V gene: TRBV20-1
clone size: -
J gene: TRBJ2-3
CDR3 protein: CSASSVSRTDTQYF
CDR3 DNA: TGCAGTGCTTCTAGCGTCTCCCGCACAGATACGCAGTATTTT

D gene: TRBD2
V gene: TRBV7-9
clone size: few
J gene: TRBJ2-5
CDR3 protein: CASSVGTSSQETQYF
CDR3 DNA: TGTGCCAGCAGCGTCGGGACTAGCAGTCAAGAGACCCAGTACTTC

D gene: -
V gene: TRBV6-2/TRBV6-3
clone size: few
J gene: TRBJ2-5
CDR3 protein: CASSQQAAGTQYF
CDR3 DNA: TGTGCCAGCAGTCAGCAGGCGGCGGGGACCCAGTACTTC

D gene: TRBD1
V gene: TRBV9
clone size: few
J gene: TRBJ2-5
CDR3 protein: CASSLRTGGMRETQYF
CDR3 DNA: TGTGCCAGCAGTCTCCGGACAGGGGGCATGAGGGAGACCCAGTACTTC

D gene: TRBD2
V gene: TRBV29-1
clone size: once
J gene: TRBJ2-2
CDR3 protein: CSVREVAGVTGELFF
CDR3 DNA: TGCAGCGTGAGGGAAGTAGCGGGAGTCACCGGGGAGCTGTTTTTT

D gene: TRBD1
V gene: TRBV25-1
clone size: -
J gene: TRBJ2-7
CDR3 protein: CASRPTTGLGYEQYF
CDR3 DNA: TGTGCCAGCAGACCCACGACAGGGCTGGGGTACGAGCAGTACTTC

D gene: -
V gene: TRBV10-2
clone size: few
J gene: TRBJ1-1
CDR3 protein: CASSGRSNTEAFF
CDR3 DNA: TGCGCCAGCAGTGGACGGTCGAACACTGAAGCTTTCTTT

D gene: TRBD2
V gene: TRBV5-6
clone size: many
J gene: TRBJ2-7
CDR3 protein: CASSSGGEYEQYF
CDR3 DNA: TGTGCCAGCAGCTCCGGGGGGGAATACGAGCAGTACTTC

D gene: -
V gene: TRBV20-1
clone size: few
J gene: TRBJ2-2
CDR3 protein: CSAREHRRTGELFF
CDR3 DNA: TGCAGTGCTAGAGAGCACAGGCGTACCGGGGAGCTGTTTTTT

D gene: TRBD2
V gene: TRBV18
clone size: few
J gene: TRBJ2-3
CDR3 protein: CASSPLTSGSRADTQYF
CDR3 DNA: TGTGCCAGCTCACCACTTACTAGCGGGAGTCGCGCAGATACGCAGTATTTT

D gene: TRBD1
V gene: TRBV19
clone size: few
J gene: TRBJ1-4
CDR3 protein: CASTRQGMAEKLFF
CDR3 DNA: TGTGCCAGTACCCGACAGGGGATGGCTGAAAAACTGTTTTTT

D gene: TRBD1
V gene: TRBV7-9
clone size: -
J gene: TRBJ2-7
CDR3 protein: CASSRDRDSNYEQYF
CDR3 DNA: TGTGCCAGCAGCCGGGACCGGGACAGCAACTACGAGCAGTACTTC

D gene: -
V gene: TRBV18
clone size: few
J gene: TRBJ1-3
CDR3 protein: CASSDINSGNTIYF
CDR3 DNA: TGTGCCAGCTCAGACATTAACTCTGGAAACACCATATATTTT

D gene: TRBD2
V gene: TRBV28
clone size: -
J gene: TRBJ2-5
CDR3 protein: CASSFSLAGNQETQYF
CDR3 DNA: TGTGCCAGCAGTTTCTCACTAGCGGGCAACCAAGAGACCCAGTACTTC

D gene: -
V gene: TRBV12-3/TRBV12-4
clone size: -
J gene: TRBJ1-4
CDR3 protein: CASSRQASEKLFF
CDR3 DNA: TGTGCCAGCAGTCGACAGGCGTCTGAAAAACTGTTTTTT

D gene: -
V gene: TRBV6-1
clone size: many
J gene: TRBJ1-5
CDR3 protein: CASSPNPDRISNQPQHF
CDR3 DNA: TGTGCCAGCAGCCCAAATCCCGACAGGATAAGCAATCAGCCCCAGCATTTT

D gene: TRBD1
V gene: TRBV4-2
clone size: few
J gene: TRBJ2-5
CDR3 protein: CASSQDWGQGKTQYF
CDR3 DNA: TGTGCCAGCAGCCAAGATTGGGGACAGGGAAAGACCCAGTACTTC

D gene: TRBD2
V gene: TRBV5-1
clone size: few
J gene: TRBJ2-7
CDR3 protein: CASSSGTSGYSYEQYF
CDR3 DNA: TGCGCCAGCAGCTCCGGGACTAGCGGCTACTCCTACGAGCAGTACTTC

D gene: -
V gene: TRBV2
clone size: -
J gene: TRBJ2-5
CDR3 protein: CASSEASSRETQYF
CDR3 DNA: TGTGCCAGCAGTGAAGCAAGCTCTCGAGAGACCCAGTACTTC

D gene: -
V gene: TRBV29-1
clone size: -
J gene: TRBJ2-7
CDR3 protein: CSVGDAYEQYF
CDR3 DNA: TGCAGCGTTGGGGACGCCTACGAGCAGTACTTC

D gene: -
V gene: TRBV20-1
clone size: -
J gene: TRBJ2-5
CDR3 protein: CSARLGAQETQYF
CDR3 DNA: TGCAGTGCCAGGCTGGGGGCCCAAGAGACCCAGTACTTC

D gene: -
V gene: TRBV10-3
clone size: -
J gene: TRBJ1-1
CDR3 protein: CAIKGQNTEAFF
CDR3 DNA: TGTGCCATCAAGGGACAGAACACTGAAGCTTTCTTT

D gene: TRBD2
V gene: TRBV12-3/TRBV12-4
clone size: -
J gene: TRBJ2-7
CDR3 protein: CASSLKAGGAYEQYF
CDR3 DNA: TGTGCCAGCAGTTTAAAGGCGGGAGGAGCCTACGAGCAGTACTTC

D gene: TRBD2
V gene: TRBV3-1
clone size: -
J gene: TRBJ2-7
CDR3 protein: CASSQATSGHGTYEQYF
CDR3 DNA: TGTGCCAGCAGCCAAGCCACTAGCGGACACGGGACCTACGAGCAGTACTTC

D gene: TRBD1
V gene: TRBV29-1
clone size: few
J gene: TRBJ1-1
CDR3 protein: CSVPTQTGLAFF
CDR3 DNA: TGCAGCGTTCCCACCCAGACAGGGTTAGCTTTCTTT

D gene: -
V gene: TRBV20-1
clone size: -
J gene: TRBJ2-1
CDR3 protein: CSARDFYNEQFF
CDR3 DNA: TGCAGTGCTAGAGATTTTTACAATGAGCAGTTCTTC